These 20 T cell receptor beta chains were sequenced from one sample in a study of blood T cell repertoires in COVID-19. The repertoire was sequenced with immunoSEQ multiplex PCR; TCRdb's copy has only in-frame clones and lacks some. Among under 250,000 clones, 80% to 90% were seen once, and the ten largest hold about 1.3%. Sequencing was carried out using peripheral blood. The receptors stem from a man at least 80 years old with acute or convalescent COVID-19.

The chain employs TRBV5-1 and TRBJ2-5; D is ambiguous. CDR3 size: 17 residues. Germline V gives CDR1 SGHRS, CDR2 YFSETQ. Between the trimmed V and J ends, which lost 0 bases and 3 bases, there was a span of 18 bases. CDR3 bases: TGCGCCAGCAGCTTGGCCTTAACGTACCCAAGAGAAGAGACCCAGTACTTC. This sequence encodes CASSLALTYPREETQYF.

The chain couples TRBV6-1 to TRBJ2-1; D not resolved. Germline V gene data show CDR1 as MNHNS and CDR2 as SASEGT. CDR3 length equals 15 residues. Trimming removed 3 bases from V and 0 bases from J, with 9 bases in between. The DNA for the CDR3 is TGTGCCAGCAGTGATTACCGGAGCTCCTACAATGAGCAGTTCTTC. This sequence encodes CASSDYRSSYNEQFF.

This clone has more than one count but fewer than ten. For the CDR3, the DNA is TGCGCCAGCAGCAGGAGGGACAGCTACGAGCAGTACTTC. Encoded protein: CASSRRDSYEQYF. The chain uses TRBV5-1 and TRBJ2-7, with D maybe TRBD1 (7 bases). CDR3 size: 13 residues. Germline CDR1 and CDR2: SGHRS and YFSETQ. Trimming cost V 4 bases and J 3 bases, with 11 bases left between them.

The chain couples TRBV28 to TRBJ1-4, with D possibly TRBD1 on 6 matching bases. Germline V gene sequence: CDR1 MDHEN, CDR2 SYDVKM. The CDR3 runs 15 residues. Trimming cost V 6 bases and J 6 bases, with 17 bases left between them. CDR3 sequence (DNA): TGTGCCAGCAGATTACAGGGAGGAGGCTATGAAAAACTGTTTTTT. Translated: CASRLQGGGYEKLFF.

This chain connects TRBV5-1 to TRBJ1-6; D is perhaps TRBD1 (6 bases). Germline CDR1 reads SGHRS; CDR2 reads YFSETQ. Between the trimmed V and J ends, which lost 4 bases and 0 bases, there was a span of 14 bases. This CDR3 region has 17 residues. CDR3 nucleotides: TGCGCCAGCAGCCCCGGACAGCCTAGCTCCTATAATTCACCCCTCCACTTT. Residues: CASSPGQPSSYNSPLHF. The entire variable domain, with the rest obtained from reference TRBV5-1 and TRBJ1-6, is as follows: KAGVTQTPRYLIKTRGQQVTLSCSPISGHRSVSWYQQTPGQGLQFLFEYFSETQRNKGNFPGRFSGRQFSNSRSEMNVSTLELGDSALYLCASSPGQPSSYNSPLHFGNGTRLTVT.

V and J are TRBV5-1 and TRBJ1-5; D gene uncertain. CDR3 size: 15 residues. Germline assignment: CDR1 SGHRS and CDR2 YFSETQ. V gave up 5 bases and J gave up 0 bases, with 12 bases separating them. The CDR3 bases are TGCGCCAGCAGATTACAGAGTAATAGCAATCAGCCCCAGCATTTT. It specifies CASRLQSNSNQPQHF.

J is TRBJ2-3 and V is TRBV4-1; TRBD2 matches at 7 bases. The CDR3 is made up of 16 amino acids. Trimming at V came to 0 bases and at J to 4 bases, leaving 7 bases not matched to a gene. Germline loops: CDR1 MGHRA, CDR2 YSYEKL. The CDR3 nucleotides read TGCGCCAGCAGCCAAGATCCAGCGGGGTATCCAGATACGCAGTATTTT. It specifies CASSQDPAGYPDTQYF.

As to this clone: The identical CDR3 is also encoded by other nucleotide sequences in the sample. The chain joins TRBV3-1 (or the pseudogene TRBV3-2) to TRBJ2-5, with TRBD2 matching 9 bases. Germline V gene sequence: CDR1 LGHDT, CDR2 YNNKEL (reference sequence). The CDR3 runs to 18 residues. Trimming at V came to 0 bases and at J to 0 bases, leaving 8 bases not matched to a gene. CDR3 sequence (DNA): TGTGCCAGCAGCCAAGATCACCTAGCGGGGATGGACCAAGAGACCCAGTACTTC. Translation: CASSQDHLAGMDQETQYF.

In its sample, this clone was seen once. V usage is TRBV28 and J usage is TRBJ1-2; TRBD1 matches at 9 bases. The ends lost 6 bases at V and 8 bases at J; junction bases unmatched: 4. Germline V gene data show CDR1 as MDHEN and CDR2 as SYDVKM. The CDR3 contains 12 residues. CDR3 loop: CASSSDRGGYTF. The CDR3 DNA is TGTGCCAGCAGCTCGGACAGGGGAGGCTACACCTTC.

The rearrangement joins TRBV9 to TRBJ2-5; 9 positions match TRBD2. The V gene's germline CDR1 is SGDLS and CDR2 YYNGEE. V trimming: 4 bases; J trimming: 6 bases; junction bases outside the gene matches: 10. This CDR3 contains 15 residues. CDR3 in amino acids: CASSSGTSRIQTQYF. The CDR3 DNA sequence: TGTGCCAGCAGCTCCGGGACTAGCAGGATTCAGACCCAGTACTTC.

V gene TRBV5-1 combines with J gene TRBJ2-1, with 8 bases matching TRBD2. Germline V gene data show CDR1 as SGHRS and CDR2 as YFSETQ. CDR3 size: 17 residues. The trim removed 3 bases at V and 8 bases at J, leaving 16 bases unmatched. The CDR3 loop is CASSSTPGLGLGDEQFF. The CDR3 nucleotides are TGCGCCAGCAGCTCAACTCCGGGACTAGGTTTGGGAGATGAGCAGTTCTTC.

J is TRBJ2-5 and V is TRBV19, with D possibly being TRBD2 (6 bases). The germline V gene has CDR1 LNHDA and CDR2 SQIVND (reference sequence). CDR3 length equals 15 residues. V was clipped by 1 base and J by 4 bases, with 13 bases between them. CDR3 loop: CASSIGRGFTETQYF. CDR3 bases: TGTGCCAGTAGTATAGGGAGGGGATTCACAGAGACCCAGTACTTC.

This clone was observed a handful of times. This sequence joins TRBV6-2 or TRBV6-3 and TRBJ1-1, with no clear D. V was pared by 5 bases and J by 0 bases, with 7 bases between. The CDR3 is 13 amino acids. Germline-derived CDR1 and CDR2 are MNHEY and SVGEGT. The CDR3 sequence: CASSALVNTEAFF. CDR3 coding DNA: TGTGCCAGCAGTGCGCTAGTGAACACTGAAGCTTTCTTT.

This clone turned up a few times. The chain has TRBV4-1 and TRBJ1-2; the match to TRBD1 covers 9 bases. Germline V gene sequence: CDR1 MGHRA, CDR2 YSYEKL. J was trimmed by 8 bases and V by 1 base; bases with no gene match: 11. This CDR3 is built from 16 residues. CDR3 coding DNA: TGCGCCAGCAGCCAAGTTGGGACAGGGCTCGCTGGAGGCTACACCTTC. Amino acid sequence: CASSQVGTGLAGGYTF.

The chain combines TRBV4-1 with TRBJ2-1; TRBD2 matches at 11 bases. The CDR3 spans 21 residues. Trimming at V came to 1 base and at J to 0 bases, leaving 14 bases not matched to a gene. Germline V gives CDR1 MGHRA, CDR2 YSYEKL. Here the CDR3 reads CASSQGSGLAGGRSSYNEQFF. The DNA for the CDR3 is TGCGCCAGCAGCCAAGGGTCTGGTCTAGCGGGGGGCCGGAGCTCCTACAATGAGCAGTTCTTC.

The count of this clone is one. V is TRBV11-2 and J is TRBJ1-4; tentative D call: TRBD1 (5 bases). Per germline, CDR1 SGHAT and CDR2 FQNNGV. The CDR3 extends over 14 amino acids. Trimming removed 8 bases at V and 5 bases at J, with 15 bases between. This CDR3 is CASRQQVENEKLFF. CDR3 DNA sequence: TGTGCCAGCCGGCAACAGGTGGAAAATGAAAAACTGTTTTTT.

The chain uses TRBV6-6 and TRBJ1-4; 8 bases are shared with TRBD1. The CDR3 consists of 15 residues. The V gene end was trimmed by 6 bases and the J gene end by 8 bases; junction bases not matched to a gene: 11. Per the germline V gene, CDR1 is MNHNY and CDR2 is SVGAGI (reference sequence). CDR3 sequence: CASRISGTGNEKLFF. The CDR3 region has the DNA TGTGCCAGCAGAATATCCGGGACAGGAAACGAAAAACTGTTTTTT.

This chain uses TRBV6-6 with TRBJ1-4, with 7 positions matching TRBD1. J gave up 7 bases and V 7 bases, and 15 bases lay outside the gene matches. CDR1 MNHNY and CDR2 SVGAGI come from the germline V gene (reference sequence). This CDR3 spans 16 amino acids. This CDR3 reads CASTPLGQGETEKLFF. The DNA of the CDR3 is TGTGCCAGCACTCCCCTCGGGCAGGGGGAGACTGAAAAACTGTTTTTT.

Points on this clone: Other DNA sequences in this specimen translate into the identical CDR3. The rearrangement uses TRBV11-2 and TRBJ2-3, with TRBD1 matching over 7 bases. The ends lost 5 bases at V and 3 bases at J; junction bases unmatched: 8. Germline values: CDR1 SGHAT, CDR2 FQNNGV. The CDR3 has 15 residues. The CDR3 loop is CASSLRQGGTDTQYF. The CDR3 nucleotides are TGTGCCAGCAGCCTAAGACAGGGTGGTACAGATACGCAGTATTTT.

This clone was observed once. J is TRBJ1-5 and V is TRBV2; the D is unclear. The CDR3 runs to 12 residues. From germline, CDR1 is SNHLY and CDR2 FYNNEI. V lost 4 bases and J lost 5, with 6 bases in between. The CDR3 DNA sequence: TGTGCCAGCAGTGTCAGTGATCAGCCCCAGCATTTT. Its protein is CASSVSDQPQHF. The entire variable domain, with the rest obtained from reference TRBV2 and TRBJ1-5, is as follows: EPEVTQTPSHQVTQMGQEVILRCVPISNHLYFYWYRQILGQKVEFLVSFYNNEISEKSEIFDDQFSVERPDGSNFTLKIRSTKLEDSAMYFCASSVSDQPQHFGDGTRLSIL.